Given below is one T cell receptor (beta chain) in context. This clonotype was picked up many times. It lacks a known antigen. No base-level quality is on record; no much larger clone is a single base apart. The data derive from a study of T cells in Graves' hyperthyroidism and ophthalmopathy (dated 2019 in TCRdb). Background on the whole study: Peripheral blood samples were taken at the time of initial diagnosis, prior to any treatment. An independent validation cohort of around 19 hyperthyroidism patients and roughly 16 patients who later progressed to ophthalmopathy tested prospective prediction of ophthalmopathy. For training and testing, the 100 or so patients in the discovery cohort were randomly divided in a 7:3 ratio. TCR V-J signatures able to tell the groups apart were searched for in a discovery cohort of approximately 95 patients, of whom roughly 42 had Graves' ophthalmopathy and roughly 58 had stable Graves' hyperthyroidism. The paper reports TCR Vbeta CDR3 sequencing of 135 peripheral blood samples: under 45 ophthalmopathy, fewer than 80 hyperthyroidism and around 17 progressor patients. Following sampling, methimazole starting at 30 mg daily was given to hyperthyroidism patients, and high-dose intravenous methylprednisolone was given to ophthalmopathy patients. In several Graves' hyperthyroidism patients, the study also compared T-cell repertoires from thyroid tissue with T-cell repertoires from blood. Study-level results and caveats: In cross-validation, a model built on a 13 V-J signature told ophthalmopathy apart from stable hyperthyroidism with 85% to 90% sensitivity and roughly 83% specificity, and in testing the same model reached 80%/75%. Blood samples also contained most of the expanded thyroid clonotypes (frequency above 0.001), which suggests that blood repertoires may reflect thyroid immune responses. Sample size was not statistically predetermined, and blinding of investigators to group allocation was not performed. In validation, the model predicted progression to ophthalmopathy with approximately 71% sensitivity and 72% to 75% specificity, a median of about six months before onset.

A patient counted as having stable Graves' hyperthyroidism if no progression to ophthalmopathy occurred over 18 months of follow-up. The hyperthyroidism patients were between 18 and 65 years old and newly diagnosed, with a disease duration of less than 2 months. Patients with uncontrolled infections, other autoimmune diseases, pregnancy or lactation were excluded. Diagnoses were established on the basis of clinical symptoms, serum thyroxine and TRAb, thyroid ultrasound, and orbital computed tomography. Ficoll-Paque density gradient centrifugation was used to isolate PBMCs from 9.5 to 10 ml of fresh peripheral blood. Total RNA was extracted using Trizol reagent, and RNA quality was assessed on an Agilent 2100 Bioanalyzer. Amplification of TCR beta CDR3 regions was carried out from RNA transcripts. The TCR CDR3 was subjected to a first round of RT-PCR using the HTBI primer set and the Qiagen OneStep RT-PCR kit. Libraries were constructed in a second round of multiplex PCR, after which size selection and purification were performed. Sequencing of the libraries was done on an Illumina HiSeq2000 using paired-end 100 bp reads. In the paper's pipeline: SOAPnuke was used to process the raw data, with reads discarded if the reads contained adapters or uncalled bases, had a mean Phred below 15, or lacked an exact constant-primer or identifier match. COPE v1.2.5 was used to merge the high-quality paired reads, and each unique nucleotide sequence was defined as a clonotype. Clonotypes were aligned to IMGT TRBV, TRBD and TRBJ reference segments using MiTCR v1.1. The analysis was restricted to V-J combinations with a frequency above 0.0001, which together covered about 99% of the repertoires. A TCS score was defined as the ratio between F50 (clonal expansion) and ExV (chaos), using BLOSUM62-based TCRdist between CDR3 peptides within each V-J. Welch's t-statistics and random forest reduced around 550 V-J features to 13, which were used in a naive Bayes classifier (R e1071). Clones were called with MiXCR by TCRdb after fastp trimmed the public reads at Q25, and only in-frame beta chains were retained. Each record represents a unique CDR3 protein, reported with the most common genes and DNA among its rows. The V and J calls come from TCRdb's annotation, not from the publication. The sample table shows about 420,000 distinct CDR3 sequences, and about 15% are seen once. The top ten clones comprise 13% to 15% of the sample.

Based on the germline V gene (reference sequence), the CDR1 and CDR2 sequences are DFQATT and SNEGSKA. V sheds 2 bases and J sheds 2 bases, leaving 10 bases between their ends. The CDR3 starts with the cysteine, ends with the phenylalanine, and has 13 residues. The entry retains the CDR3 DNA only, 39 bases that are in frame from base 1. Rearrangement joined TRBV20-1 to TRBJ2-7, with TRBD2 tentatively as D gene (6 bases match). The sequence derives from a woman aged 18-35 years with Graves' hyperthyroidism. The sequenced sample consisted of blood. The nucleotide sequence reads as follows: TGCAGTGCTAGATCGGCGGGACCCTACGAGCAGTACTTC. This sequence encodes CSARSAGPYEQYF.